One and the same sample provided the 27 T cell receptor beta chains below, sequenced in a study of blood T cells in healthy people across ages. A sample-barcoded 5' primer and a J-beta primer mix were used in a second PCR of about 6 to 11 cycles. TCRdb analysed the 5' RACE reads with MiXCR anew, one entry per CDR3 protein. The table includes 1.5 million to 2 million distinct CDR3 sequences, around half detected once. Sequenced material: blood. These receptors originate from a woman aged 40 to 55 in good health.

The rearrangement uses TRBV3-1 and TRBJ2-7; no clear D gene. V was shortened by 3 bases and J by 5 bases, with 14 bases between the two germline ends. The CDR3 has 14 amino acids. Germline V gene data show CDR1 as LGHDT and CDR2 as YNNKEL (reference sequence). CDR3 region: CASSQSAVLHEQYF. The CDR3 DNA reads as TGTGCCAGCAGCCAGTCCGCTGTACTCCACGAGCAGTACTTC.

Turning to this clonotype: A read error may explain this, as a much larger clone is one base away. CDR3 protein: CAGSPGSNTEAFF. The CDR3 DNA follows: TGCGCCGGCAGCCCGGGGTCGAACACTGAAGCTTTCTTT. The chain uses TRBV5-1 and TRBJ1-1; the D is unclear. The CDR3 is 13 amino acids. Per germline, CDR1 SGHRS and CDR2 YFSETQ.

This sequence joins TRBV20-1 and TRBJ2-5, with D possibly TRBD2 on 5 matching bases. Trimming left V 3 bases short and J 1 base short, with 6 bases between. This CDR3 has 12 residues. Germline values: CDR1 DFQATT, CDR2 SNEGSKA (reference sequence). CDR3 region: CSASEGQETQYF. CDR3 nucleotide sequence: TGCAGTGCTAGTGAGGGCCAAGAGACCCAGTACTTC.

The genes are TRBV12-3 or TRBV12-4 and TRBJ1-2; D remains unclear. This CDR3 region has 16 residues. The germline V and J ends were trimmed by 2 bases and 7 bases, with 20 bases remaining between them. The chain's CDR3 is CASSLIREARRSGYTF. The CDR3 coding sequence is TGTGCCAGCAGTTTAATTCGTGAGGCCCGGCGGAGTGGCTACACCTTC.

The rearrangement links TRBV28 to TRBJ2-1; D is ambiguous. The CDR3 contains 11 residues. CDR1 and CDR2 (germline): MDHEN, SYDVKM. Between the trimmed V and J ends, which lost 5 bases and 15 bases, there was a span of 14 bases. CDR3 DNA: TGTGCCAGCAGTGGGCTAGGATGGCCGTTCTTC. It translates to CASSGLGWPFF.

This clonotype was seen a handful of times. This chain uses TRBV20-1 with TRBJ1-2; D is uncertain. The CDR3 consists of 11 residues. Germline-derived CDR1 and CDR2 are DFQATT and SNEGSKA (reference sequence). The germline V and J ends were trimmed by 6 bases and 2 bases, with 7 bases remaining between them. In nucleotides, the CDR3 is TGCAGTGCCAGGAGCAACTATGGCTACACCTTC. Protein sequence: CSARSNYGYTF.

The V gene is TRBV6-5, the J gene TRBJ2-6; D call uncertain. The germline V gene encodes CDR1 MNHEY and CDR2 SVGAGI. The CDR3 is made up of 15 amino acids. Between the trimmed V and J ends, which lost 2 bases and 2 bases, there was a span of 7 bases. Here the CDR3 DNA reads TGTGCCAGCAGTTACGCGGTTGCTGGGGCCAACGTCCTGACTTTC. This encodes CASSYAVAGANVLTF.

The chain recombines TRBV15 with TRBJ2-5; D could derive from TRBD1 or TRBD2 (6 bases each). This CDR3 is built from 15 residues. V dropped 4 bases and J dropped 4 bases, with 16 bases sitting between them. CDR1 and CDR2 (germline): LNHNV, YYDKDF (reference sequence). The CDR3, as DNA: TGTGCCACCAGCAAGGGGGGTATGTTTGTAGAGACCCAGTACTTC. Protein: CATSKGGMFVETQYF.

The V and J genes are TRBV21-1 and TRBJ2-3; the table's D call, TRBD1, has no DNA check behind it. TRBV21-1 is an annotated pseudogene. The CDR3 totals 13 residues. The CDR3 DNA follows: TGTGCCAGCAGGTCCCCTTCCCAAGATACGCAGTATTTT. Amino acids: CASRSPSQDTQYF.

This clonotype appeared many times. This chain links TRBV7-8 with TRBJ2-5, with 9 bases matching TRBD1. The germline gives CDR1 SGHVS, CDR2 FQNEAQ. The V segment lost 1 base and the J segment 5 bases; nucleotides outside the gene matches: 8. The CDR3 covers 16 residues. This chain's CDR3 is CASSLDGTGRRETQYF. For the CDR3, the DNA is TGTGCCAGCAGCTTAGACGGGACAGGGAGGAGGGAGACCCAGTACTTC.

The genes are TRBV20-1 and TRBJ2-1; TRBD2 matches 10 bases. The V gene's germline CDR1 is DFQATT and CDR2 SNEGSKA (reference sequence). CDR3 length: 18 amino acids. V trimming: 4 bases; J trimming: 0 bases; junction bases outside the gene matches: 12. The CDR3 DNA reads as TGCAGTGCTACCCCTCCAACTAGCGGGGCTCTCTCCTACAATGAGCAGTTCTTC. It encodes CSATPPTSGALSYNEQFF.

This clonotype has a handful of counts. This chain uses TRBV6-1 with TRBJ2-6; D not resolved. Germline CDR1 and CDR2: MNHNS and SASEGT. The V end was cut by 10 bases, the J end by 0 bases, with 10 bases between. The CDR3 contains 14 residues. CDR3 loop: CAIPILSGANVLTF. The CDR3 bases are TGTGCCATTCCGATCCTCTCTGGGGCCAACGTCCTGACTTTC.

This clonotype appeared a few times. This chain uses TRBV9 with TRBJ2-3, with D possibly being TRBD2 (6 bases). The germline V gene encodes CDR1 SGDLS and CDR2 YYNGEE. The CDR3 has 18 residues. V shed 1 base and J shed 0 bases, with 18 bases lying between them. The CDR3 reads CASSVFEDYSGSTDTQYF. The CDR3 nucleotides are TGTGCCAGCAGCGTATTCGAAGATTATAGCGGTAGCACAGATACGCAGTATTTT. Variable domain in full (rest from reference TRBV9 and TRBJ2-3): DSGVTQTPKHLITATGQRVTLRCSPRSGDLSVYWYQQSLDQGLQFLIQYYNGEERAKGNILERFSAQQFPDLHSELNLSSLELGDSALYFCASSVFEDYSGSTDTQYFGPGTRLTVL.

This clonotype was observed a few times. The J gene is TRBJ2-4, the V gene TRBV6-6; tentative D call: TRBD2 (5 bases). TRBJ2-7 matches the DNA end more closely, so the J call is doubtful. The CDR3 extends over 13 amino acids. Germline lookup yields CDR1 MNHNY and CDR2 SVGAGI (reference sequence). The CDR3 nucleotides read TGTGCCACCATACCTGCAGCGGTCGGCGAGCAGTACTTC. It codes for CATIPAAVGEQYF.

V usage is TRBV12-3 or TRBV12-4 and J usage is TRBJ1-5; the D is unclear. CDR3 size: 14 residues. Trimming stripped 6 bases from V and 3 bases from J, with 12 bases between. The CDR3 DNA reads TGTGCCAGCAGATATGGCCCCAACAATCAGCCCCAGCATTTT. Its protein is CASRYGPNNQPQHF.

This clonotype was recorded a few times. The chain carries TRBV2 and TRBJ2-3; D gene uncertain. V was shortened by 6 bases and J by 2 bases, with 15 bases between the two germline ends. Germline V gene sequence: CDR1 SNHLY, CDR2 FYNNEI. This CDR3 spans 15 amino acids. The CDR3 sequence is CASRPSVQLTDTQYF. The DNA for the CDR3 is TGTGCCAGCAGGCCCTCGGTTCAGCTCACAGATACGCAGTATTTT.

Note on this clonotype: One end of the junction fails to match germline, which may point to a read error. V usage is TRBV7-2 and J usage is TRBJ2-1, with 7 bases identical to TRBD2. The CDR3 spans 10 residues. From germline, CDR1 is SGHTA and CDR2 FQGNSA. Written as DNA, the CDR3 is TGCGCCAGCAGCGGGGTTACCCAGTTCTTC. This codes for CASSGVTQFF.

This sequence joins TRBV10-1 and TRBJ2-3; 11 nucleotides line up with TRBD2. This CDR3 has 14 residues. Losses at the gene ends were 0 bases for V and 11 bases for J; bases not matched to a gene: 4. Germline CDR1 reads WNHNN; CDR2 reads SYGVQD (reference sequence). The CDR3 DNA follows: TGCGCCAGCAGTGAGTCGAGTGGACTAGCGGGGCAGTATTTT. It is translated as CASSESSGLAGQYF.

This rearrangement joins TRBV12-3 or TRBV12-4 to TRBJ1-1, with unresolved D. The CDR3 covers 13 residues. V lost 8 bases to trimming and J lost 4 bases, with 14 bases between them. CDR3 sequence (DNA): TGTGCCAGCGACGAGCCTACCGGCACTGAAGCTTTCTTT. This encodes CASDEPTGTEAFF.

In this sample, this clonotype turned up a few times. V gene TRBV7-2 combines with J gene TRBJ2-1, with TRBD2 matching 10 bases. The ends lost 3 bases at V and 3 bases at J; junction bases unmatched: 5. This CDR3 region has 16 residues. Germline V gene sequence: CDR1 SGHTA, CDR2 FQGNSA. The CDR3 DNA follows: TGTGCCAGCAGCTTTCTACCTAGCGGGGGCTACAATGAGCAGTTCTTC. As protein: CASSFLPSGGYNEQFF.

V gene TRBV9 combines with J gene TRBJ1-6; TRBD1 might be the D (6 bases). Between the trimmed V and J ends, which lost 4 bases and 9 bases, there was a span of 20 bases. The CDR3 covers 16 residues. Germline V gene data show CDR1 as SGDLS and CDR2 as YYNGEE. In DNA, the CDR3 is TGTGCCAGCAGCTCGGGACATCCCCTCGCTGGTTCACCCCTCCACTTT. This translates into CASSSGHPLAGSPLHF.

The rearrangement uses TRBV6-2 or TRBV6-3 and TRBJ1-4, with D possibly being TRBD1 (6 bases). Germline loops: CDR1 MNHEY, CDR2 SVGEGT. The V gene lost 5 bases and the J gene lost 5 bases, with 15 bases spanning the gap. The CDR3 consists of 15 residues. The CDR3 sequence is CASSPGQSRNEKLFF. The CDR3 nucleotides are TGTGCCAGCAGTCCTGGACAGAGCCGGAATGAAAAACTGTTTTTT.

This clonotype was observed a few times. This chain connects TRBV7-2 to TRBJ2-3; D is possibly TRBD2 (6 bases). V lost 5 bases, J lost 2 bases, and 14 bases lay in between. The CDR3 is 15 amino acids. Germline V gives CDR1 SGHTA, CDR2 FQGNSA. The CDR3 sequence is CASSPQGTFTDTQYF. In DNA form, the CDR3 reads TGTGCCAGCAGCCCTCAAGGGACTTTCACAGATACGCAGTATTTT.

The chain is built from TRBV15 and TRBJ2-7, with D maybe TRBD1 (6 bases). The V and J ends lost 0 bases and 6 bases respectively, with 12 bases between them. The CDR3 contains 14 residues. The germline V gene encodes CDR1 LNHNV and CDR2 YYDKDF (reference sequence). CDR3 sequence (DNA): TGTGCCACCAGCAGAGATTGGCAGGGGACCGAGCAGTACTTC. Translating it yields CATSRDWQGTEQYF.

V gene TRBV25-1 combines with J gene TRBJ2-7; D is uncertain. This CDR3 has 15 amino acids. Germline V lookup: CDR1 MGHDK, CDR2 SYGVNS. With 2 bases removed from V and 0 bases from J, the gap between germline ends came to 11 bases. The DNA of the CDR3 is TGTGCCAGCAGTGAACTCCAGACCGGCTCCTACGAGCAGTACTTC. Protein product: CASSELQTGSYEQYF.

A few counts support this clonotype. V and J are TRBV4-3 and TRBJ2-1; D uncertain. The length of the CDR3 is 13 residues. Germline V gene lookup returns CDR1 LGHNA and CDR2 YSLEER. Trimming stripped 4 bases from V and 11 bases from J, with 15 bases between. CDR3 DNA: TGCGCCAGCAGCCTAAGACGCCAGGAAAAGCAGTTCTTC. Its translation is CASSLRRQEKQFF.

This clonotype was counted only a few times. The V gene is TRBV7-2, the J gene TRBJ2-5; tentative D call: TRBD1 (5 bases). Trimming removed 1 base from V and 3 bases from J, with 12 bases in between. Germline CDR1 reads SGHTA; CDR2 reads FQGNSA. This CDR3 contains 15 residues. CDR3 sequence reads: CASSLDRTREETQYF. DNA for the CDR3: TGTGCCAGCAGCTTAGATCGGACAAGGGAAGAGACCCAGTACTTC.